What follows is one T cell receptor beta chain and its context. Its target is unknown. V lost 0 bases and J lost 5; bases outside the gene matches: 7. CDR1 and CDR2 (germline): SGDLS, YYNGEE. The CDR3 has 17 residues. This record comes from a study of T cell responses to AZD1222 COVID-19 vaccine. On the study more broadly: Analyses pooled second doses at about 4 or about 12 weeks. Study-wide points: Clonal diversity may have been underestimated, and the donors were mostly white British, with more females than males.

The method was immunoSEQ multiplex PCR; TCRdb's version includes in-frame clones alone and lacks a portion of them. The sample lists about 160,000 clones; about 91% were seen once. The TCR was taken from an adult in good health. The V call is TRBV9, the J call TRBJ2-1, with 11 bases fitting TRBD2. Sample: peripheral blood, taken on day 0 of AZD1222 vaccination. This CDR3 reads CASSVDPSGGLNNEQFF. For the CDR3, the DNA is TGTGCCAGCAGCGTAGATCCTAGCGGGGGGCTCAACAATGAGCAGTTCTTC.